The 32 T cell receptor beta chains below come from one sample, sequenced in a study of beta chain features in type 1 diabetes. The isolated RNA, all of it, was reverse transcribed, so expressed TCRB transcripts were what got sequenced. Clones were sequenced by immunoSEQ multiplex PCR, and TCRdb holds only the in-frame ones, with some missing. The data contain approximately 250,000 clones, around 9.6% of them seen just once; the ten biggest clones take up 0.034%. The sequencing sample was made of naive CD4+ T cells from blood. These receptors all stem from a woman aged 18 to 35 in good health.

The chain's CDR3 is CASSRRWLSNTGELFF. DNA for the CDR3: TGTGCCAGCAGCCGCCGCTGGCTGTCGAACACCGGGGAGCTGTTTTTT. The chain is built from TRBV7-2 and TRBJ2-2; no clear D. CDR1 is SGHTA, CDR2 FQGNSA, per germline. This CDR3 is built from 16 residues. V lost 5 bases, J lost 0 bases, and 13 bases lay in between. The whole variable domain, filled in from reference TRBV7-2 and TRBJ2-2, reads GAGVSQSPSNKVTEKGKDVELRCDPISGHTALYWYRQSLGQGLEFLIYFQGNSAPDKSGLPSDRFSAERTGGSVSTLTIQRTQQEDSAVYLCASSRRWLSNTGELFFGEGSRLTVL.

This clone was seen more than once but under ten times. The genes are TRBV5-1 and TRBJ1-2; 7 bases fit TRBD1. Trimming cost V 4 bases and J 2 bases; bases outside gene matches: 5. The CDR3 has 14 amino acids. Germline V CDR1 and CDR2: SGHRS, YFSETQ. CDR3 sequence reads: CASSAQTGNYGYTF. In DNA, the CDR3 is TGCGCCAGCAGCGCCCAGACAGGGAACTATGGCTACACCTTC.

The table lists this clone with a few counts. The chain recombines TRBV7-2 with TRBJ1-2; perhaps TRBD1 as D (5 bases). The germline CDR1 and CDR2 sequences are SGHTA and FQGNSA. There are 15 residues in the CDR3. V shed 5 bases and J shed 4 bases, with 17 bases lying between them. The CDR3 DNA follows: TGTGCCAGCAGCACCAGCGGGGGAGGGATCTATGGCTACACCTTC. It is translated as CASSTSGGGIYGYTF.

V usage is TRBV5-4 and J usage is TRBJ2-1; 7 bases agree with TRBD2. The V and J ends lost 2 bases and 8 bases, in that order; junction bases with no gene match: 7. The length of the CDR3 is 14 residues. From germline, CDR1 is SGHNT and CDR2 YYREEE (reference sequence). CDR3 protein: CASSLGAGSDEQFF. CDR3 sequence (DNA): TGTGCCAGCAGCTTAGGAGCGGGAAGTGATGAGCAGTTCTTC.

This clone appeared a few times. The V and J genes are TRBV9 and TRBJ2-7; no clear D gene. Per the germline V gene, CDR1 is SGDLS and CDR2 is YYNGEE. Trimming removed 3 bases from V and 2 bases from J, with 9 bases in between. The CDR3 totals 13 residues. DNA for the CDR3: TGTGCCAGCAGCGCCGGGTTAACCTACGAGCAGTACTTC. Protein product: CASSAGLTYEQYF. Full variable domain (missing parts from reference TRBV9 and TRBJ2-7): DSGVTQTPKHLITATGQRVTLRCSPRSGDLSVYWYQQSLDQGLQFLIQYYNGEERAKGNILERFSAQQFPDLHSELNLSSLELGDSALYFCASSAGLTYEQYFGPGTRLTVT.

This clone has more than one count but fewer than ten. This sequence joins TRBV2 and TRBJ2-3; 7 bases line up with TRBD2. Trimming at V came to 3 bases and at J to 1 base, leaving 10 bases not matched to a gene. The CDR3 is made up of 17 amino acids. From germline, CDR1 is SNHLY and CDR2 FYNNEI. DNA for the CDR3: TGTGCCAGCAGTGAGCCAGGCGGACTAGGGGGCACAGATACGCAGTATTTT. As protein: CASSEPGGLGGTDTQYF.

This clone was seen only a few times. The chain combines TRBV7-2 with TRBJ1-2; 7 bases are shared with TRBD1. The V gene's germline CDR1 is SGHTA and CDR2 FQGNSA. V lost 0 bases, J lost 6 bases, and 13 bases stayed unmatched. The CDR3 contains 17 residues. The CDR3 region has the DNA TGTGCCAGCAGCTTAGCGCGGTCAGGGGGTTGGGTTCATGGCTACACCTTC. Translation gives CASSLARSGGWVHGYTF.

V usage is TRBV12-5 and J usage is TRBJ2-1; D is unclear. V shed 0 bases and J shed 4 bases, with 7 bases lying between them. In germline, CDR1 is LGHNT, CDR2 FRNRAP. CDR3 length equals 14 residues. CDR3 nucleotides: TGTGCTAGTGGTTTGGTATCGGAGTACAATGAGCAGTTCTTC. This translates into CASGLVSEYNEQFF.

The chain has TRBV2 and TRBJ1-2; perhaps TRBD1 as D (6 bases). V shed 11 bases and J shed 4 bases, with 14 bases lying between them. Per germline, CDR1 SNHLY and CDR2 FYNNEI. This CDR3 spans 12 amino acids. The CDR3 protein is CAAGAGSYGYTF. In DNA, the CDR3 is TGTGCCGCGGGGGCAGGGAGCTATGGCTACACCTTC.

The CDR3: CASSPRGQGGETQYF. In nucleotides, the CDR3 is TGTGCCAGCAGCCCCAGGGGACAGGGGGGAGAGACCCAGTACTTC. The chain joins TRBV11-3 to TRBJ2-5; the match to TRBD1 covers 11 bases. Germline CDR1 reads SGHNT; CDR2 reads YENEEA. The ends lost 5 bases at V and 4 bases at J; junction bases unmatched: 6. There are 15 residues in the CDR3.

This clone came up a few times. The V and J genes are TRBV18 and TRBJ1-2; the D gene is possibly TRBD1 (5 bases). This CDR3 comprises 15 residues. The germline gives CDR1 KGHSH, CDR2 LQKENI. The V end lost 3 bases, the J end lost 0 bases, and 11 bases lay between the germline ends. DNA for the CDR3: TGTGCCAGCTCACCTCTCGACAGCGCTAACTATGGCTACACCTTC. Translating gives CASSPLDSANYGYTF.

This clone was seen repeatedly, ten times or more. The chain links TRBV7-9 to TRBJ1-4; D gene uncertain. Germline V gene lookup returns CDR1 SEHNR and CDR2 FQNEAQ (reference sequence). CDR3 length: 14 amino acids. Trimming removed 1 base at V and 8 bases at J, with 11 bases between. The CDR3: CASSLGTDEEKLFF. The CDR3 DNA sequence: TGTGCCAGCAGCTTAGGAACAGACGAGGAAAAACTGTTTTTT.

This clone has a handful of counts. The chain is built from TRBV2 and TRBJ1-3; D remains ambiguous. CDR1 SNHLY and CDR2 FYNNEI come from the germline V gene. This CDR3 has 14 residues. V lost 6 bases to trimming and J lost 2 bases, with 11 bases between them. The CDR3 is CASSPVLPGNTIYF. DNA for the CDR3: TGTGCCAGCAGCCCTGTACTGCCTGGAAACACCATATATTTT.

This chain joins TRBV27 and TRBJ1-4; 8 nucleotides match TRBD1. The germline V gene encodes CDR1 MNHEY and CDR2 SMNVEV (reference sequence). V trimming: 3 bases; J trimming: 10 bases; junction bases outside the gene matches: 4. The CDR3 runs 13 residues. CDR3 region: CASSFRTGTKLFF. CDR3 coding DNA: TGTGCCAGCAGTTTCCGGACAGGGACAAAACTGTTTTTT.

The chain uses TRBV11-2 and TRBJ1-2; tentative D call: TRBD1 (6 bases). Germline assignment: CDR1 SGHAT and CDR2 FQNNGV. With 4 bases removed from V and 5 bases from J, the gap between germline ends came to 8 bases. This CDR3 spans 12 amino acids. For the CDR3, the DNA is TGTGCCAGCAGCTCAGGGACATATGGCTACACCTTC. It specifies CASSSGTYGYTF.

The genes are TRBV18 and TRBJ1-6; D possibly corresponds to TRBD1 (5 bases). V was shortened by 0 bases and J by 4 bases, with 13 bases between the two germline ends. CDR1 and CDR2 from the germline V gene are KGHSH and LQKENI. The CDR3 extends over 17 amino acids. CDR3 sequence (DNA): TGTGCCAGCTCACCACCGATCCCACAGGAATATAATTCACCCCTCCACTTT. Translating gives CASSPPIPQEYNSPLHF.

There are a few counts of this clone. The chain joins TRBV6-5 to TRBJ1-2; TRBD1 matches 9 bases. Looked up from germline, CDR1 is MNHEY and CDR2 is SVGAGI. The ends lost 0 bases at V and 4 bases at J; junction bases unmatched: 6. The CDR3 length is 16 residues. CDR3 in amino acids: CASSYSPGQGAYGYTF. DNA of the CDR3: TGTGCCAGCAGTTACTCCCCGGGACAGGGTGCCTATGGCTACACCTTC.

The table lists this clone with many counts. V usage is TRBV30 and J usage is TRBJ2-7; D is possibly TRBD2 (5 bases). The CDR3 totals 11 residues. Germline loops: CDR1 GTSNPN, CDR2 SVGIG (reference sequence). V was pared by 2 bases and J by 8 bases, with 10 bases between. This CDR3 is CAWSSSGKQYF. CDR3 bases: TGTGCCTGGAGTTCCTCGGGAAAGCAGTACTTC.

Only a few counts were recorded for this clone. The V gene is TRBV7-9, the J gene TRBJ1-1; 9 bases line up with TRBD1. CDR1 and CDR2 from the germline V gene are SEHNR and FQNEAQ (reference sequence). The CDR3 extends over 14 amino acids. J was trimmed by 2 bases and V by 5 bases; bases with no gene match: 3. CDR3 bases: TGTGCCAGCAGCACGGGACAGGGAAACACTGAAGCTTTCTTT. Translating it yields CASSTGQGNTEAFF.

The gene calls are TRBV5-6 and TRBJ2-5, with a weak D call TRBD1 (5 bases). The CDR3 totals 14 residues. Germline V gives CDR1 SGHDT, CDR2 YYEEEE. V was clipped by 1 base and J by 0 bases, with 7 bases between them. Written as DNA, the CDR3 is TGTGCCAGCAGCTTGAGACAGTACCAAGAGACCCAGTACTTC. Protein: CASSLRQYQETQYF. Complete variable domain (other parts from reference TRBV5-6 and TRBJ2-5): DAGVTQSPTHLIKTRGQQVTLRCSPKSGHDTVSWYQQALGQGPQFIFQYYEEEERQRGNFPDRFSGHQFPNYSSELNVNALLLGDSALYLCASSLRQYQETQYFGPGTRLLVL.

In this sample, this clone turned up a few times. This CDR3 reads CASRLLRSYEQYF. DNA for the CDR3: TGTGCCAGCAGACTTCTACGCTCCTACGAGCAGTACTTC. The rearrangement links TRBV7-2 to TRBJ2-7, with D unresolved. V dropped 6 bases and J dropped 0 bases, with 9 bases sitting between them. There are 13 residues in the CDR3. Germline V gene lookup returns CDR1 SGHTA and CDR2 FQGNSA. The variable domain in full, completed from reference TRBV7-2 and TRBJ2-7, reads GAGVSQSPSNKVTEKGKDVELRCDPISGHTALYWYRQSLGQGLEFLIYFQGNSAPDKSGLPSDRFSAERTGGSVSTLTIQRTQQEDSAVYLCASRLLRSYEQYFGPGTRLTVT.

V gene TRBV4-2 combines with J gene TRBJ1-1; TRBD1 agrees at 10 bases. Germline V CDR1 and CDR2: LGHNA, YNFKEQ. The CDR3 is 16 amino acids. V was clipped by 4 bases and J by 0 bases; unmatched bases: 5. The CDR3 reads CASSPWDRGLNTEAFF. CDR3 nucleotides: TGTGCCAGCAGCCCCTGGGACAGGGGTTTGAACACTGAAGCTTTCTTT.

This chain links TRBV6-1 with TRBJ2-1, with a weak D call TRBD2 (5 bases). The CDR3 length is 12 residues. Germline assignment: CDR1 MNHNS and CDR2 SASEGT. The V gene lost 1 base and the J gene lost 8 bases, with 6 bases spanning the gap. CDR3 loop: CASSEDGDEQFF. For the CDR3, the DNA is TGTGCCAGCAGTGAAGACGGGGATGAGCAGTTCTTC.

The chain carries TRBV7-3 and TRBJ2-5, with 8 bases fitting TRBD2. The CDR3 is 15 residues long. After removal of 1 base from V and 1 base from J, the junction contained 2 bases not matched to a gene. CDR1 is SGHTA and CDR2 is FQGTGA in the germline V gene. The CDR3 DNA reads TGTGCCAGCAGCTTAATTGGGACTAGCCAAGAGACCCAGTACTTC. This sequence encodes CASSLIGTSQETQYF.

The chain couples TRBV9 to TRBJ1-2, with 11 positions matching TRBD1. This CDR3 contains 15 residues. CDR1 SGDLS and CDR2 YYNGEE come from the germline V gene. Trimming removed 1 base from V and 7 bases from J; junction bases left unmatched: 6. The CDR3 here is CASSVTGQGALGYTF. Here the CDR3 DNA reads TGTGCCAGCAGCGTAACCGGACAGGGGGCTCTTGGCTACACCTTC.

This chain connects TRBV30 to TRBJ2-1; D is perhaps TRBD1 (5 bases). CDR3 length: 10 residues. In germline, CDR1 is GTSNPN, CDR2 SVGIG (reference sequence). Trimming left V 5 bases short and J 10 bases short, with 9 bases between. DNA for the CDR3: TGTGCCTGGGGGGCCTTGGAGCAGTTCTTC. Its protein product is CAWGALEQFF.

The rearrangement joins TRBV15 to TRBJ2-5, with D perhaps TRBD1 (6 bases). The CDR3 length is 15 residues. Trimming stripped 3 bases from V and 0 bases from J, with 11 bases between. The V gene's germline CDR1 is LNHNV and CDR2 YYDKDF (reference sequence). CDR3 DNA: TGTGCCACCAGCAGGGACAGCAAGTACCAAGAGACCCAGTACTTC. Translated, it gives CATSRDSKYQETQYF.

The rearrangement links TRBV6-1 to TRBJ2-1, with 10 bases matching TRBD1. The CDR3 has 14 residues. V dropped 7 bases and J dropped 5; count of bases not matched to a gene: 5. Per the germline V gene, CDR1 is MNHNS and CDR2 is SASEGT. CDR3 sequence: CASMRDRGHNEQFF. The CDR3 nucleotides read TGTGCCAGCATGAGGGACAGGGGCCACAATGAGCAGTTCTTC.

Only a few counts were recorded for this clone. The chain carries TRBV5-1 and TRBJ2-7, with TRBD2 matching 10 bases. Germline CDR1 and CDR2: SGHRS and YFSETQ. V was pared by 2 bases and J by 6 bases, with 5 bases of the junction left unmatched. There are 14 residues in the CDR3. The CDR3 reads CASSFLAGVGEQYF. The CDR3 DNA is TGCGCCAGCAGCTTTCTAGCGGGAGTTGGCGAGCAGTACTTC.

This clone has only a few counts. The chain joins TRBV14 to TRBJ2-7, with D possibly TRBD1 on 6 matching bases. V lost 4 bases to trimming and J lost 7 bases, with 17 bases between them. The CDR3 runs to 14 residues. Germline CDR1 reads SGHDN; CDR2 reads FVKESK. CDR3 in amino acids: CASSRSTGLGEQYF. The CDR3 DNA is TGTGCCAGCAGCCGAAGTACAGGGTTGGGTGAGCAGTACTTC.

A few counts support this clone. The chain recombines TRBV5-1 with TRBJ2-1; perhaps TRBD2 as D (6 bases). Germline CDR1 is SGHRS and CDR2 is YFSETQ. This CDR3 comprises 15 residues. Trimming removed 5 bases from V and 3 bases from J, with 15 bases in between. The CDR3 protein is CASSLTSKVYNEQFF. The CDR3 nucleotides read TGCGCCAGCAGTTTAACTAGCAAGGTCTACAATGAGCAGTTCTTC. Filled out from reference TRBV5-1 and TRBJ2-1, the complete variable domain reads KAGVTQTPRYLIKTRGQQVTLSCSPISGHRSVSWYQQTPGQGLQFLFEYFSETQRNKGNFPGRFSGRQFSNSRSEMNVSTLELGDSALYLCASSLTSKVYNEQFFGPGTRLTVL.

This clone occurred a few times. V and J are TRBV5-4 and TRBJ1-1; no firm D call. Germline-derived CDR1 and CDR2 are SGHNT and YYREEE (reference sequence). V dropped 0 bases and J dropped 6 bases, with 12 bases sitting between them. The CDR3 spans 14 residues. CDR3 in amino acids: CASSLGGEWAEAFF. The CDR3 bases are TGTGCCAGCAGCTTGGGCGGGGAGTGGGCTGAAGCTTTCTTT.